This T cell receptor (beta chain) was recorded in a study of OX40 agonist ivuxolimab in advanced cancers. CDR3 size: 13 residues. Germline V gives CDR1 SGHRS, CDR2 YFSETQ. V lost 1 base, J lost 3 bases, and 8 bases lay in between. The data were produced by immunoSEQ multiplex PCR, yet TCRdb's version contains in-frame clones alone and is incomplete. The sample yields 60,000 to 100,000 clones, under 95% seen once. This clonotype originated in an adult with an advanced solid tumor such as melanoma, head and neck, liver or kidney cancer. The gene calls are TRBV5-1 and TRBJ2-7; D uncertain. Sample: CD4+ or CD8+ T cells sorted from blood, taken in a trial of the OX40 agonist ivuxolimab. The CDR3 is CASSLWSGYEQYF. DNA for the CDR3: TGCGCCAGCAGCTTGTGGTCAGGCTACGAGCAGTACTTC.